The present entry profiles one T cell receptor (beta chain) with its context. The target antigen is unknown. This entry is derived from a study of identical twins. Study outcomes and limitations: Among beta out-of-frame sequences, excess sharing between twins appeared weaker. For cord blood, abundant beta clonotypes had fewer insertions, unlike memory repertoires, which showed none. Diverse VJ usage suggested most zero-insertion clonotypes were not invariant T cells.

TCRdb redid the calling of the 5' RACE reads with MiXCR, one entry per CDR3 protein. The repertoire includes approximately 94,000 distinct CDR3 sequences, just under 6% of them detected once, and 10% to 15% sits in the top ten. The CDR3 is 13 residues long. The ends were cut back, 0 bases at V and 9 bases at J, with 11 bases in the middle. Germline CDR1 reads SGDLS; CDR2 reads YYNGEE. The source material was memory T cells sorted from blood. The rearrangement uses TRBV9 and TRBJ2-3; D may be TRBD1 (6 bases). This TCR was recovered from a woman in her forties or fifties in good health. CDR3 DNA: TGTGCCAGCAGCGTAGCGGTCACAGGGACGCAGTATTTT. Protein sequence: CASSVAVTGTQYF.